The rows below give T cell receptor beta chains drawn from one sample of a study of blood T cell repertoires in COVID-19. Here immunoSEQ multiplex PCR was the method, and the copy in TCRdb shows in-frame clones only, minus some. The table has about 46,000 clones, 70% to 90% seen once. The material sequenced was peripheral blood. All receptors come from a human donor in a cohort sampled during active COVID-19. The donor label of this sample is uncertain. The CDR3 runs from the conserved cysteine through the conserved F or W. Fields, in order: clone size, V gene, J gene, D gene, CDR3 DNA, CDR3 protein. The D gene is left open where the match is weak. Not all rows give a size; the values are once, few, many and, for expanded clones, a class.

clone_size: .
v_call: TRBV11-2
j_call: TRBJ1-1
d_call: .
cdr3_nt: TGTGCCAGCAGCTTATTGCCAGGGCCCACGACTGAAGCTTTCTTT
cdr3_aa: CASSLLPGPTTEAFF

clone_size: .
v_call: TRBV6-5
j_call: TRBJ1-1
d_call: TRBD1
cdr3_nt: TGTGCCAGCAGTTACCCGGGGACAGGAAAGCCACAAGCTTTCTTT
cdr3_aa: CASSYPGTGKPQAFF

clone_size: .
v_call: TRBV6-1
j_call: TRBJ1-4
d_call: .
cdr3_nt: TGTGCCAGCAGTGAAGGGTTACAGGGCTACGCAACTAATGAAAAACTGTTTTTT
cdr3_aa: CASSEGLQGYATNEKLFF

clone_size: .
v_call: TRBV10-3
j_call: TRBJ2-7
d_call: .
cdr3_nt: TGTGCCATCATGGGGACGACTTTAGGGGGAGAGCAGTACTTC
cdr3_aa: CAIMGTTLGGEQYF

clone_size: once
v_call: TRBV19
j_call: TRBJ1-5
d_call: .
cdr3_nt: TGTGCCAGTACCGAAGGGGATTATAGCAATCAGCCCCAGCATTTT
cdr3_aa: CASTEGDYSNQPQHF

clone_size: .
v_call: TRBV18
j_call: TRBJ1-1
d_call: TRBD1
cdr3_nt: TGTGCCAGCTCCCCGAGCGGACAGGGGAACACTGAAGCTTTCTTT
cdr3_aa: CASSPSGQGNTEAFF

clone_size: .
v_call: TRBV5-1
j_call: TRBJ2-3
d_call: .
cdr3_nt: TGCGCCAGCAGCTTGGGCGGGGGCAACACAGATACGCAGTATTTT
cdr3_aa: CASSLGGGNTDTQYF

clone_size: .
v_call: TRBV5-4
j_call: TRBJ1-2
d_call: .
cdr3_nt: TGTGCCAGCAGCACAAGAACAGACTATGGCTACACCTTC
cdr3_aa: CASSTRTDYGYTF

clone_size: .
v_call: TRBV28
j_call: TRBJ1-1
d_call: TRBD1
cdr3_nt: TGTGCCAGCACCTCCATGACAGGGCGTCGGACTGAAGCTTTCTTT
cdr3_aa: CASTSMTGRRTEAFF

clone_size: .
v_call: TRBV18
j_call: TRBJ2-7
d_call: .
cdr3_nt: TGTGCCAGCTCAGAGGGAATAACCTACGAGCAGTACTTC
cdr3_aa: CASSEGITYEQYF

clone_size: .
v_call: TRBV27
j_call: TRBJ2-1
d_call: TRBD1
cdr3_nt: TGTGCCAGCGGCAAGGACAGGGGTTCGAATGAGCAGTTCTTC
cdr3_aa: CASGKDRGSNEQFF

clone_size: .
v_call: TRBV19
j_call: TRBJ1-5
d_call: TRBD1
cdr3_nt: TGTGCCAAGATCGGGACAGAAAATCAGCCCCAGCATTTT
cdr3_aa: CAKIGTENQPQHF

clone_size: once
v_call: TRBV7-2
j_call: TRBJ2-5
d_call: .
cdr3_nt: TGTGCCAGTAACACAGGGTTCCTAGAGACCCAGTACTTC
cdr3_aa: CASNTGFLETQYF

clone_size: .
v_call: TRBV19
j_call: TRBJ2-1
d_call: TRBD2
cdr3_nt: TGTGCCAGTAGTCCCTCTCTACTAGCGGGGGCGAGTAGTGAGCAGTTCTTC
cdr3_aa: CASSPSLLAGASSEQFF

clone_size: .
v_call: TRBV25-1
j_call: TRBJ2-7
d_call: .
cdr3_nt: TGTGCCAGCAGTGAATTGGCAGGGTTGTCCTACGAGCAGTACTTC
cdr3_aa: CASSELAGLSYEQYF

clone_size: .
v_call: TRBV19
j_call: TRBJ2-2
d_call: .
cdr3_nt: TGTGCCAGTAGTATGAGCCGGGGGGAGCTGTTTTTT
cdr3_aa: CASSMSRGELFF

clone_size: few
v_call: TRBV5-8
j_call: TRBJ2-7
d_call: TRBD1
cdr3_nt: TGTGCCAGCACCGTCCAGGGACAGGGAGCCTACGAGCAGTACTTC
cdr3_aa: CASTVQGQGAYEQYF

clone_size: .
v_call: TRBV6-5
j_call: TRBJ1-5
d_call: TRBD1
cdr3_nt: TGTGCCAGCGGGGACAGGACTTCCCAGCCCCAGCATTTT
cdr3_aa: CASGDRTSQPQHF

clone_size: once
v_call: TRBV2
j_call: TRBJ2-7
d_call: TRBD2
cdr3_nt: TGTGCCAGCGCCCGACTAGCGGGTACCTCCTACGAGCAGTACTTC
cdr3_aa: CASARLAGTSYEQYF

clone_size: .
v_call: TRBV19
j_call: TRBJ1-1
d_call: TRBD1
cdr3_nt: TGTGCCAGTAGTATAAGGGGACAGGGGGCGAAGAGGGACACTGAAGCTTTCTTT
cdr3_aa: CASSIRGQGAKRDTEAFF

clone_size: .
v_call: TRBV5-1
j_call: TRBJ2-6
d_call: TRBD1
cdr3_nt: TGCGCCAGCAGCTTCGGGACAGGGAGTGGGGCCAACGTCCTGACTTTC
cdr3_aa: CASSFGTGSGANVLTF

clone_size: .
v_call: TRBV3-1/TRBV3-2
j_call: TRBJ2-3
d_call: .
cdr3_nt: TGTGCCAGCAGCCTGTGGAGTAGCACAGATACGCAGTATTTT
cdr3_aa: CASSLWSSTDTQYF

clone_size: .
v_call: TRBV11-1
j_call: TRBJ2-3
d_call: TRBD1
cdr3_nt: TGTGCCAGCAGCCGGGGACAGCGCAGGAGCACAGATACGCAGTATTTT
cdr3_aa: CASSRGQRRSTDTQYF

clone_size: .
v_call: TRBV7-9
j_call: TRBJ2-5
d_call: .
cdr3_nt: TGTGCCAGCAGCTTAGCGCTCGGGGGAAAAGAGACCCAGTACTTC
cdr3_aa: CASSLALGGKETQYF

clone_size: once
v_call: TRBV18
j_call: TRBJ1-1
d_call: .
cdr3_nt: TGTGCCAGCTCACCACGGGTGGGGAGGAGCCCTGAAGCTTTCTTT
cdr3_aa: CASSPRVGRSPEAFF

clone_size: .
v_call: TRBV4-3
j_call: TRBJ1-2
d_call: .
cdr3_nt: TGCGCCAGCAGCCAGAGTGAAGAACCCCGGACAGTCCAAGCCAGGGACTATGGCTACACCTTC
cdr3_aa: CASSQSEEPRTVQARDYGYTF

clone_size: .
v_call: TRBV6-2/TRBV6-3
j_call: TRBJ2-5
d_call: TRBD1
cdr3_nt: TGTGCCAGCAGTTACTCTGGGACAGGGTACAACCAAGAGACCCAGTACTTC
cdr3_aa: CASSYSGTGYNQETQYF

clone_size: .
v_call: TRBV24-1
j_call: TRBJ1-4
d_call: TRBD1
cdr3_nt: TGTGCCGCCAAGACAGGGGAGGTAGGAAAACTGTTTTTT
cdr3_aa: CAAKTGEVGKLFF

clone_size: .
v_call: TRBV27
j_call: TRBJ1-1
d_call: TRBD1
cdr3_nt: TGTGCCAGCAGTCCTGACAGGGGGGCTGAAGCTTTCTTT
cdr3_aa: CASSPDRGAEAFF

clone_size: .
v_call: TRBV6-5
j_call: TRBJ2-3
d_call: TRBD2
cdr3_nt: TGTGCCAGCCGTAGACTAGCGGGAGGAGATACGCAGTATTTT
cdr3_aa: CASRRLAGGDTQYF

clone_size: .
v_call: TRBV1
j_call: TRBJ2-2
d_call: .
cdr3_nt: TGCACCAGCAGCCAACCCGCTCACAGGGTATGGACCGGGGAGCTGTTTTTT
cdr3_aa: CTSSQPAHRVWTGELFF

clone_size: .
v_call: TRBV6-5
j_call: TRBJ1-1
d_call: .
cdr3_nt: TGTGCCAGCTTAACAGGGAACACTGAAGCTTTCTTT
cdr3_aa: CASLTGNTEAFF

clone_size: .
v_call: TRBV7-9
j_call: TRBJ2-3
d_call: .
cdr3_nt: TGTGCCAGCATTGCTTATAGGGGCGGGGCTACAGATACGCAGTATTTT
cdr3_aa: CASIAYRGGATDTQYF

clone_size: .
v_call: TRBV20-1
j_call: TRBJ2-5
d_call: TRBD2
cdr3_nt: TGCAGTGCTAGTCCTAGCGGGAGGCAAGAGACCCAGTACTTC
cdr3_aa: CSASPSGRQETQYF

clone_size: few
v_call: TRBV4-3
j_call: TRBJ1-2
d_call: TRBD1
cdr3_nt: TGCGCCAGCAGCCCCCAGGCAGGGGGTGACTATGGCTACACCTTC
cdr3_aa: CASSPQAGGDYGYTF

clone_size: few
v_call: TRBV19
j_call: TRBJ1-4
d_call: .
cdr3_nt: TGTGCCAGTAGTCCCCAATTTAGAGGGATCTCCGAAAAACTGTTTTTT
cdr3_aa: CASSPQFRGISEKLFF

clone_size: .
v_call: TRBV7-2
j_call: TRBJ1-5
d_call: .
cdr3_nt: TGTGCCAGCAGCTCCCCATCCGCAGGTGGCAATCAGCCCCAGCATTTT
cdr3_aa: CASSSPSAGGNQPQHF

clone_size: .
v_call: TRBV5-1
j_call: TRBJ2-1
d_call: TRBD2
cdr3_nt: TGCGCCCGCAGCTTGGGGGGGGCCTACAATGAGCAGTTCTTC
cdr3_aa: CARSLGGAYNEQFF

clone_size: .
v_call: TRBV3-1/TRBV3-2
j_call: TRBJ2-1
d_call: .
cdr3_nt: TGTGCCAGCAGCCAAGATTTGACAGGATGGAATGAGCAGTTCTTC
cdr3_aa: CASSQDLTGWNEQFF

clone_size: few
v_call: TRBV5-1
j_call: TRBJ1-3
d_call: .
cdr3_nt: TGCGCCAGCAGCTATGACAGCTCTGGAAACACCATATATTTT
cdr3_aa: CASSYDSSGNTIYF

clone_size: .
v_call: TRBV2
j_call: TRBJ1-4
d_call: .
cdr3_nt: TGTGCCAGCAGAAGAGATGTGTCTAATGAAAAACTGTTTTTT
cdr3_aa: CASRRDVSNEKLFF

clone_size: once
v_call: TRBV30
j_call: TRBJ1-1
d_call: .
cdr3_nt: TGTGCCTGGAGTGTACAAGGGGTTGGCAGGAAAGCTTTCTTT
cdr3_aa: CAWSVQGVGRKAFF

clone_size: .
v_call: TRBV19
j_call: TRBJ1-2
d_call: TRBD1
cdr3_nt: TGTGCCAGTAGTGCCCGACAGGGCCCCCTCTATGGCTACACCTTC
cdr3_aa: CASSARQGPLYGYTF

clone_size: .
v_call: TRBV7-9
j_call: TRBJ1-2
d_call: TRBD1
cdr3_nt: TGTGCCAGCAGCTGGGACAGGTGGGACGGTGGCTACACCTTC
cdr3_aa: CASSWDRWDGGYTF

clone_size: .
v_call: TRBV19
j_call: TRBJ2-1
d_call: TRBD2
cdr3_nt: TGTGCCAGTAGTCTATACTACCGGACTAGCGGGGGCCCGCCGAGCTCCTACAATGAGCAGTTCTTC
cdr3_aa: CASSLYYRTSGGPPSSYNEQFF

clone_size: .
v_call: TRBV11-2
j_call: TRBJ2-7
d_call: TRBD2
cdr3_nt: TGTGCCAGCAGCGCGCGGGGGGGCCTCTACGAGCAGTACTTC
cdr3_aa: CASSARGGLYEQYF

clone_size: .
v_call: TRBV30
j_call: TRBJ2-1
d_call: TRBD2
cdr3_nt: TGTGCCTGGCGTAGCGGGGGGGCCCAAGTATTTGAGCAGTTCTTC
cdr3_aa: CAWRSGGAQVFEQFF

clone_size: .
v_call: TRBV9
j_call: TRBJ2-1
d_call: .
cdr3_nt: TGTGCCAGCAGCGTAACAAGCTACTCAAGCGATGAGCAGTTCTTC
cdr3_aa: CASSVTSYSSDEQFF

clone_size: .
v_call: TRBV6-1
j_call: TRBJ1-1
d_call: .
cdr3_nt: TGTGCCAGCAGTGAAGACAGGTTTCGTGGGGACTTT
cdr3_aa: CASSEDRFRGDF

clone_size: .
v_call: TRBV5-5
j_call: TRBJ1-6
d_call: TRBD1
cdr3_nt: TGTGCCAGCAGCTTTGAAGACAGGGGGCCCTCATCCCATAATTCACCCCTCCACTTT
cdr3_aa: CASSFEDRGPSSHNSPLHF

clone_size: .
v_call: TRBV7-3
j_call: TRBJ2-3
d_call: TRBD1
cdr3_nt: TGTGCCAGCAGCCCCACAGGGGGTCTCGCAGATACGCAGTATTTT
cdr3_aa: CASSPTGGLADTQYF

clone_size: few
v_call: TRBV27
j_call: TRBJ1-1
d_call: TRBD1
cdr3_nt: TGTGCCAGCAATCGACAGGGGCCGAACACTGAAGCTTTCTTT
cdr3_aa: CASNRQGPNTEAFF

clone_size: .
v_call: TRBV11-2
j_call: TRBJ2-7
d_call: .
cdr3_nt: TGTGCCAGCAGCTTAGGCCTGGACAGCCTTGACTTC
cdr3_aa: CASSLGLDSLDF

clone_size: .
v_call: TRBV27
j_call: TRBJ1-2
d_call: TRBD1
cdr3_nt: TGTGCCAGCTGGGACAGAGACTATGGCTACACCTTC
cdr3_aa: CASWDRDYGYTF